This TCR beta chain originates from a study of cytomegalovirus exposure and HLA in healthy donors. Study information: Some 91 million unique TCRs from HLA-typed donors were held in an early release of data. Study outcomes and limitations: Presence/absence analyses took donor sequencing depth as roughly uniform. Through in vitro validation, a few CMV-associated chains were shown to be specific for CMV antigens. In a later analysis, productive TCRs from donors in an Asian-associated ancestry cluster reportedly carried fewer N-insertions than the cohort mean.

PCR used 60 Vbeta primers and 13 Jbeta primers. Method: immunoSEQ multiplex PCR; TCRdb's copy keeps in-frame clones and lacks some. The repertoire holds 90,000 to 100,000 clones, with around 76% as singletons. This CDR3 is 13 amino acids long. Germline CDR1 SGHNT, CDR2 YENEEA. The V gene lost 5 bases and the J gene lost 4 bases, with 11 bases spanning the gap. Note on this clone: As yet, its antigen is unknown.

The sequence derives from a woman between 55 and 75 years old in good health and CMV-seropositive. Sequenced input: PBMCs. The chain recombines TRBV11-3 with TRBJ1-1; the D is unclear. CDR3 amino acids: CASSATPGTEAFF. The CDR3 DNA sequence: TGTGCCAGCAGCGCAACACCGGGCACTGAAGCTTTCTTT.